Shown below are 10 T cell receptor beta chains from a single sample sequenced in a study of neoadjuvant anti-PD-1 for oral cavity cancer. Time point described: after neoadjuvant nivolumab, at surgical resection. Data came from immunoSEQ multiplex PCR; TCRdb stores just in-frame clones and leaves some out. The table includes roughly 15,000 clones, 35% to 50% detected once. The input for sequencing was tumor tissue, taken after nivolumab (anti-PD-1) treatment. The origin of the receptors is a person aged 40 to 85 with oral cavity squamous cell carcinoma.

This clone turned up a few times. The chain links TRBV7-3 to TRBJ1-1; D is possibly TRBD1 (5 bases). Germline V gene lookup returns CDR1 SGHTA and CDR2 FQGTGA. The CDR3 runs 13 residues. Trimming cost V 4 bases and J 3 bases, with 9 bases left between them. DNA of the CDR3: TGTGCCAGCAGCTCCCAGGGTTACACTGAAGCTTTCTTT. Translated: CASSSQGYTEAFF.

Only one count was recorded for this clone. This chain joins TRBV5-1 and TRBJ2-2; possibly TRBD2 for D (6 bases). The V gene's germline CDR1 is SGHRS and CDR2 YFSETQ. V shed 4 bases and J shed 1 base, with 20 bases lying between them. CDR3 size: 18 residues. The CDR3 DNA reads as TGCGCCAGCAGCCGGGGGTCTGGAACGGGGCTGAACACCGGGGAGCTGTTTTTT. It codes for CASSRGSGTGLNTGELFF.

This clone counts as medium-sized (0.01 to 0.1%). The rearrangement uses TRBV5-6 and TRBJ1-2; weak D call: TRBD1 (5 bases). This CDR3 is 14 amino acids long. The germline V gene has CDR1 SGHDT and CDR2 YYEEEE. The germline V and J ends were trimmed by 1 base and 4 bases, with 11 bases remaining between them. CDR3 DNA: TGTGCCAGCAGCTTGAGGCAGGGAGTCTATGGCTACACCTTC. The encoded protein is CASSLRQGVYGYTF.

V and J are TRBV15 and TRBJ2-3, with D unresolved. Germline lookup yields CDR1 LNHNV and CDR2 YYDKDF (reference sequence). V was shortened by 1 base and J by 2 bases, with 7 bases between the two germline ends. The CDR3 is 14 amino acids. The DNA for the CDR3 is TGTGCCACCAGCAGAGTCCCTGTCACAGATACGCAGTATTTT. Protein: CATSRVPVTDTQYF.

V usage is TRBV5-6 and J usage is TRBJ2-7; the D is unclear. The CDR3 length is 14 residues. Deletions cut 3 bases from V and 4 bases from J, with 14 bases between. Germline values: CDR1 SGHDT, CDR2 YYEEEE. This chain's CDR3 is CASSSQLLPYEQYF. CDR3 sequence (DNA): TGTGCCAGCAGCTCTCAGCTTTTACCTTACGAGCAGTACTTC. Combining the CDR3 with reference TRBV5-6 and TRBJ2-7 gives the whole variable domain DAGVTQSPTHLIKTRGQQVTLRCSPKSGHDTVSWYQQALGQGPQFIFQYYEEEERQRGNFPDRFSGHQFPNYSSELNVNALLLGDSALYLCASSSQLLPYEQYFGPGTRLTVT.

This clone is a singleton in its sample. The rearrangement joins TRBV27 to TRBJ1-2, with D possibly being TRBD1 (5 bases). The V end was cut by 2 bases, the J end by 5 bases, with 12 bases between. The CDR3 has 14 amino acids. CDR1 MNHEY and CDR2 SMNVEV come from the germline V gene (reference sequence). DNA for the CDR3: TGTGCCAGCAGTTTAAAGGGGAGCAGGTATGGCTACACCTTC. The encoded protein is CASSLKGSRYGYTF.

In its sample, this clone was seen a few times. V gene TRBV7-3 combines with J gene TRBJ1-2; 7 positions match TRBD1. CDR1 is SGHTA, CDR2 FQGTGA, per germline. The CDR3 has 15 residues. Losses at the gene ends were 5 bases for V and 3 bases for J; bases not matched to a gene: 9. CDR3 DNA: TGTGCCAGCAGCCGGGACGGACAGGCCGACTATGGCTACACCTTC. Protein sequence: CASSRDGQADYGYTF.

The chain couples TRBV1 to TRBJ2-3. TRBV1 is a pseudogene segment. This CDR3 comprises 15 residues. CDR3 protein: CTSSQGLTCTDTQYF. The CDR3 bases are TGCACCAGCAGCCAAGGACTGACATGTACAGATACGCAGTATTTT.

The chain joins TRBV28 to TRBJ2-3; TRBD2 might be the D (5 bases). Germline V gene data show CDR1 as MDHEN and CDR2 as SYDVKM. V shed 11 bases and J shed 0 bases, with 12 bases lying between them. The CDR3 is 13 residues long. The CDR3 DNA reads TGTGCCCACGGGGATACTAGCACAGATACGCAGTATTTT. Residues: CAHGDTSTDTQYF.

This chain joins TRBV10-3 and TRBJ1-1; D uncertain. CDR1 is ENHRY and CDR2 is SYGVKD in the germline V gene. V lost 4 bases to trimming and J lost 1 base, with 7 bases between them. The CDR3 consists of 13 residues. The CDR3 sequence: CAISGVSNTEAFF. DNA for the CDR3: TGTGCCATCAGTGGAGTCTCGAACACTGAAGCTTTCTTT.